This T cell receptor (beta chain) stems from a study of CD8+ T cells in alopecia areata. Study outcomes and limitations: Scalp samples also yield sequences of resident alphabeta T cells from normal skin.

Following extraction, RNA underwent reverse transcription to cDNA, which served as the sequencing template. Profiling relied on immunoSEQ multiplex PCR, and the TCRdb table lists in-frame clones only, not all of them. The repertoire holds 120,000 to 150,000 clones, with more than 75% as singletons. Punch biopsies of lesional scalp, plus peripheral blood, were taken from alopecia areata patients. The authors sorted CD4+ and CD8+ T cells from PBMCs. Regarding this clone: Its cognate antigen is unknown.

The sample was CD8+ T cells sorted from blood, taken at week 0. This receptor was taken from a human donor with alopecia areata.

The CDR3 sequence is CASRNGEASYNEQFF. For the CDR3, the DNA is TGTGCCAGTAGAAACGGGGAGGCGTCCTACAATGAGCAGTTCTTC. The V call is TRBV19, the J call TRBJ2-1, with a possible D match to TRBD2 (6 bases). The germline CDR1 and CDR2 sequences are LNHDA and SQIVND (reference sequence). This CDR3 has 15 residues. V was shortened by 6 bases and J by 1 base, with 13 bases between the two germline ends.